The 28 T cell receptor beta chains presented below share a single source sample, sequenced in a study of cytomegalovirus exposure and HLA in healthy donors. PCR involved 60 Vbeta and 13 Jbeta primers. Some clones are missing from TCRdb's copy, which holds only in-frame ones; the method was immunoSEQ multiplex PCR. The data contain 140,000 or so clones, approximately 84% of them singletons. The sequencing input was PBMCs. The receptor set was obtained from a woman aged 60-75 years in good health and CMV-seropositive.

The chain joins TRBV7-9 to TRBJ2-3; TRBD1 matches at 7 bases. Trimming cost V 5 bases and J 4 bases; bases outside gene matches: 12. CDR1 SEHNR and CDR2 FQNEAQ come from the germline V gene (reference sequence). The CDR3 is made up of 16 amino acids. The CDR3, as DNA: TGTGCCAGCAGCGGGGCAAGACAGGGAAGGGCAGATACGCAGTATTTT. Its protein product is CASSGARQGRADTQYF.

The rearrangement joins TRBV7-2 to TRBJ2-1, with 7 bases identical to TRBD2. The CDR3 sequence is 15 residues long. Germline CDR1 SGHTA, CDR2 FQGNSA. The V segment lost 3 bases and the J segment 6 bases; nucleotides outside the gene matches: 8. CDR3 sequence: CASSLSSGVRNEQFF. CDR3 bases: TGTGCCAGCAGCTTGTCTAGCGGAGTTCGCAATGAGCAGTTCTTC.

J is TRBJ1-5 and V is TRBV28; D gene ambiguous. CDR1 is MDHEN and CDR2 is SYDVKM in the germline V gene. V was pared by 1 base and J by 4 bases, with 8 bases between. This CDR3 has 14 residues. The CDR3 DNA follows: TGTGCCAGCAGTTTATCGGGTCTGAATCAGCCCCAGCATTTT. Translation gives CASSLSGLNQPQHF.

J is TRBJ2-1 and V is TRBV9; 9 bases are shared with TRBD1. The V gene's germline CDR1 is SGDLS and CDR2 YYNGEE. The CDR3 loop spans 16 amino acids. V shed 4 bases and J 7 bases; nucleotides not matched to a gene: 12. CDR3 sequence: CASSSRGGQGGNEQFF. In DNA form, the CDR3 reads TGTGCCAGCAGCTCAAGGGGGGGACAGGGAGGGAATGAGCAGTTCTTC.

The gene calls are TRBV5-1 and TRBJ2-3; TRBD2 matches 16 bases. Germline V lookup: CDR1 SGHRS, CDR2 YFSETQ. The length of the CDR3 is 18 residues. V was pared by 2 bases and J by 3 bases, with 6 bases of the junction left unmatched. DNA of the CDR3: TGCGCCAGCAGCTTTGAACCGGGACTAGCGGGAGGGACAGATACGCAGTATTTT. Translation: CASSFEPGLAGGTDTQYF.

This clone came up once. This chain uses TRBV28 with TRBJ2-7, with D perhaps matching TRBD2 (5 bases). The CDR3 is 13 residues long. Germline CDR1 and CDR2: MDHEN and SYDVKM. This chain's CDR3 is CVARDISSYEQYF. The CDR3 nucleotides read TGTGTGGCCCGGGATATAAGCTCCTACGAGCAGTACTTC.

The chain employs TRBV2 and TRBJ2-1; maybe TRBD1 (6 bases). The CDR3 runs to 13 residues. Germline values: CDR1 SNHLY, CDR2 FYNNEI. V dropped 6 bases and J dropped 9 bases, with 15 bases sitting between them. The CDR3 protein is CASSKDSWPEQFF. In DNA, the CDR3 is TGTGCCAGCAGCAAGGACAGCTGGCCTGAGCAGTTCTTC.

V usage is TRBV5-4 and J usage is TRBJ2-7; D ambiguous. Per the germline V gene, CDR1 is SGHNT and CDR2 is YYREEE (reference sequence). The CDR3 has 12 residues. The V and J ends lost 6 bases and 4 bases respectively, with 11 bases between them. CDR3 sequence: CASTSPGYEQYF. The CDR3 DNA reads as TGTGCCAGCACCTCCCCGGGTTACGAGCAGTACTTC.

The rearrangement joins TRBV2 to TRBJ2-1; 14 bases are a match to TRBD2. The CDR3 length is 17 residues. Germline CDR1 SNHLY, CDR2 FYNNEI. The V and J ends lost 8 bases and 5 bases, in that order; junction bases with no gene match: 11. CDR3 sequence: CASGGAQTSGGDNEQFF. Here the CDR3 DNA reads TGTGCCAGCGGGGGGGCACAGACTAGCGGGGGGGACAATGAGCAGTTCTTC.

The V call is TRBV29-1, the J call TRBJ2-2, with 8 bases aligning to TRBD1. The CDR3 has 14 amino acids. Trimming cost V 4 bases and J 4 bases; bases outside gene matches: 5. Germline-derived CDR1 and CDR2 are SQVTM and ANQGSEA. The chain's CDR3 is CSVGTGLATGELFF. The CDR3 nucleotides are TGCAGCGTTGGGACAGGGTTGGCCACCGGGGAGCTGTTTTTT.

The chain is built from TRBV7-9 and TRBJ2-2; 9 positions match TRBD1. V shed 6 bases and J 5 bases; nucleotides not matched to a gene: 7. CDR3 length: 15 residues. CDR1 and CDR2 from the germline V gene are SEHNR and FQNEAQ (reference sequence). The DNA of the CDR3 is TGTGCCAGCAGAACCGGGACAGGGCCGACCGGGGAGCTGTTTTTT. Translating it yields CASRTGTGPTGELFF.

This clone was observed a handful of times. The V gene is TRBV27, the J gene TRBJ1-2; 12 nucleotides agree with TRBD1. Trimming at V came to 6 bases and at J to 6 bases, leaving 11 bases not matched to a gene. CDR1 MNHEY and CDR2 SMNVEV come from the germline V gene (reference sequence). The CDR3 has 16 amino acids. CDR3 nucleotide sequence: TGTGCCAGCAGCGGACGCCGGGACAGGGGGCTGGATGGCTACACCTTC. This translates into CASSGRRDRGLDGYTF.

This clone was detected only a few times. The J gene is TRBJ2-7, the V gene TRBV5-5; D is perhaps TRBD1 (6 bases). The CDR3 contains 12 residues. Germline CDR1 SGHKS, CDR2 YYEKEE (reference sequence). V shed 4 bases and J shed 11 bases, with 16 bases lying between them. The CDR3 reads CASSLEQGWEYF. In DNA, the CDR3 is TGTGCCAGCAGCCTGGAACAGGGTTGGGAGTACTTC.

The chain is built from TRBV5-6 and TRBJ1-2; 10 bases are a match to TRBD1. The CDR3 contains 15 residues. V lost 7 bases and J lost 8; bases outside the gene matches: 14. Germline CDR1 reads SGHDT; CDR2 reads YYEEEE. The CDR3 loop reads CASVSWTGGRTGYTF. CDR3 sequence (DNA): TGTGCCAGCGTATCATGGACAGGGGGTCGTACAGGCTACACCTTC.

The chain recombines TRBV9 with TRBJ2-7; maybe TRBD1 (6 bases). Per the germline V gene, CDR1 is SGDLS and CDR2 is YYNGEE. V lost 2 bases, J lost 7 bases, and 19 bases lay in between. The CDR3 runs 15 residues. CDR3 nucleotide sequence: TGTGCCAGCAGCGTTGGGGTGGGGACACGAGGGGAGCAGTACTTC. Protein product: CASSVGVGTRGEQYF.

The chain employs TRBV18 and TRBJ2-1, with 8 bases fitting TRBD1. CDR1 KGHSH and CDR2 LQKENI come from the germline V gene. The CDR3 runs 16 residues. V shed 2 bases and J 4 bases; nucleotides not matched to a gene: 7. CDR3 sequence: CASSPGGQGAYNEQFF. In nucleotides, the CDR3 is TGTGCCAGCTCACCAGGAGGACAGGGAGCTTACAATGAGCAGTTCTTC.

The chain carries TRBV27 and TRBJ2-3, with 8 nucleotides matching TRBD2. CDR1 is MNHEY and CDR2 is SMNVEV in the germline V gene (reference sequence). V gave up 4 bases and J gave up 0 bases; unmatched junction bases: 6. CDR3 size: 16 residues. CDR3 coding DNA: TGTGCCAGCAGTTCACGGGGGGGGCCTAGCACAGATACGCAGTATTTT. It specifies CASSSRGGPSTDTQYF.

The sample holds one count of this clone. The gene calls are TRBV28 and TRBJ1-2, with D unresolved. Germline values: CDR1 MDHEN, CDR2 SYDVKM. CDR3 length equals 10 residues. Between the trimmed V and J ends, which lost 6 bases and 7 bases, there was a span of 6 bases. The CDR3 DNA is TGTGCCAGCAGGGACTTTGGCTACACCTTC. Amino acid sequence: CASRDFGYTF.

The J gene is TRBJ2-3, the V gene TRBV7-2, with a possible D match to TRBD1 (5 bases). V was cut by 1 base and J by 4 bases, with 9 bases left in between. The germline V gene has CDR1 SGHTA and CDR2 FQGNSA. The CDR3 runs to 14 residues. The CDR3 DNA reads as TGTGCCAGCAGCTTAGAGCAGGGCCCAGATACGCAGTATTTT. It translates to CASSLEQGPDTQYF.

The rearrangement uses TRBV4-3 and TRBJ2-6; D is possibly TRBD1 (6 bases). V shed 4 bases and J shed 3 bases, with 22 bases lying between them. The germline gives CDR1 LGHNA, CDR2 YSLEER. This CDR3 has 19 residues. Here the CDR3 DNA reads TGCGCCAGCAGCCTCGAGCCCCTAGGGGGTCCCTTTGGGGCCAACGTCCTGACTTTC. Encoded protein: CASSLEPLGGPFGANVLTF.

The CDR3 DNA follows: TGTGCCAGCAGCGCTCAGACTAGCGGGATCCGCACAGATACGCAGTATTTT. Encoded protein: CASSAQTSGIRTDTQYF. This rearrangement joins TRBV9 to TRBJ2-3; 11 bases fit TRBD2. CDR3 length: 17 amino acids. Germline-derived CDR1 and CDR2 are SGDLS and YYNGEE. The J segment lost 1 base and the V segment lost 3 bases, leaving 7 bases of the junction unmatched.

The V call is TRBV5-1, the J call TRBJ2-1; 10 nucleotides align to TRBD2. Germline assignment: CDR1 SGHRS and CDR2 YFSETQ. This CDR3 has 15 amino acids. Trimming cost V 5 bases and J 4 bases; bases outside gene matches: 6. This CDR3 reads CASRDTSGKYNEQFF. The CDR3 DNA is TGCGCCAGCAGGGATACTAGCGGGAAGTACAATGAGCAGTTCTTC.

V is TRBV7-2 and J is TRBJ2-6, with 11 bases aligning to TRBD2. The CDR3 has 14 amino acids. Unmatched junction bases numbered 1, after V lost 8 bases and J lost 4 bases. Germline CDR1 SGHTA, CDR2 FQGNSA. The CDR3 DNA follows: TGTGCCAGCCTAGCGGGGGGAGGGGCCAACGTCCTGACTTTC. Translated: CASLAGGGANVLTF.

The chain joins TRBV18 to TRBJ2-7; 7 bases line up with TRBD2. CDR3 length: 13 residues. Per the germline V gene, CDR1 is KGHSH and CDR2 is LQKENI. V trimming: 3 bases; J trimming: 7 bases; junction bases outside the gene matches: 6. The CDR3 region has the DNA TGTGCCAGCTCACCCCACGCAGCGGGGGAGCAGTACTTC. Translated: CASSPHAAGEQYF.

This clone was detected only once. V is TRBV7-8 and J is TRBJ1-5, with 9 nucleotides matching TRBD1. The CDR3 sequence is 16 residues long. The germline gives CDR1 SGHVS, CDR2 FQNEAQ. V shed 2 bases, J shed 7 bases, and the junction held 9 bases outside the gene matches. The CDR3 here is CASSLYGTGMFQPQHF. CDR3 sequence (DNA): TGTGCCAGCAGCTTATACGGGACAGGGATGTTCCAGCCCCAGCATTTT. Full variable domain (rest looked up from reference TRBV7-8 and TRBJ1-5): GAGVSQSPRYKVAKRGQDVALRCDPISGHVSLFWYQQALGQGPEFLTYFQNEAQLDKSGLPSDRFFAERPEGSVSTLKIQRTQQEDSAVYLCASSLYGTGMFQPQHFGDGTRLSIL.

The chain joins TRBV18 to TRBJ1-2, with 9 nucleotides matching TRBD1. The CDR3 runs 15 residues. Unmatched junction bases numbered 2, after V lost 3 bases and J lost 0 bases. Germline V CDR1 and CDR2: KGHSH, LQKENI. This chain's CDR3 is CASSPGTGPNYGYTF. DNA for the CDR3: TGTGCCAGCTCACCCGGGACAGGGCCTAACTATGGCTACACCTTC. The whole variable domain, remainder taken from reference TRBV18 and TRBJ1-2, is NAGVMQNPRHLVRRRGQEARLRCSPMKGHSHVYWYRQLPEEGLKFMVYLQKENIIDESGMPKERFSAEFPKEGPSILRIQQVVRGDSAAYFCASSPGTGPNYGYTFGSGTRLTVV.

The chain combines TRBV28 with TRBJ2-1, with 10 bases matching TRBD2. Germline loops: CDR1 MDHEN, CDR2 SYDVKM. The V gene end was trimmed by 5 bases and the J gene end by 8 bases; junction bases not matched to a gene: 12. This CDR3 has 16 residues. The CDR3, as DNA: TGTGCCAGCAGTGGTTTGGAGGAGCGGGAGGGCGATGAGCAGTTCTTC. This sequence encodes CASSGLEEREGDEQFF.

This CDR3 reads CSVGPSGSSGEQFF. In nucleotides, the CDR3 is TGCAGCGTTGGCCCTAGCGGGAGTTCCGGTGAGCAGTTCTTC. J is TRBJ2-1 and V is TRBV29-1; 10 bases align to TRBD2. V dropped 4 bases and J dropped 9; count of bases not matched to a gene: 9. The CDR3 contains 14 residues. The V gene's germline CDR1 is SQVTM and CDR2 ANQGSEA.